This T cell receptor beta chain was retrieved from a study of control samples from healthy donors and cancer patients. V was trimmed by 6 bases and J by 6 bases, leaving 15 bases between them. CDR1 SQVTM and CDR2 ANQGSEA come from the germline V gene. CDR3 length equals 13 residues. Here immunoSEQ multiplex PCR was the method, and the copy in TCRdb shows in-frame clones only, minus some. The sample yields some 200,000 clones, approximately 95% seen once. The source of this sequence is a man younger than 35 in good health. This chain links TRBV29-1 with TRBJ2-1; weak D call: TRBD1 (5 bases). Sequencing was performed on blood. The CDR3 nucleotides are TGCAGCGTGAGACAGTCGGGTTCCAATGAGCAGTTCTTC. As protein: CSVRQSGSNEQFF.